This T cell receptor (beta chain) was retrieved from a study of blood T cell repertoires in COVID-19. Across the study: PBMCs, B-cell-depleted T cells, or T cells provided the cDNA or gDNA that made up the material.

Germline CDR1 reads MNHNY; CDR2 reads SVGAGI (reference sequence). CDR3 length equals 14 residues. V was cut by 6 bases and J by 0 bases, with 9 bases left in between. This clone showed up just once. Authors' analysis steps: Amplification with reference gene primers provided the estimates of nucleated cell counts. Sequencing used immunoSEQ multiplex PCR; TCRdb keeps in-frame clones, though not all of them. That table gives V, J and clone size, and the DNA gave D and trimming. The sample has 200,000 to 250,000 clones, 70% to 90% seen once. The sample comprised peripheral blood. The receptor comes from a man aged 50 to 59 who had recovered from COVID-19. The gene calls are TRBV6-6 and TRBJ1-3; no reliable D call. CDR3 nucleotides: TGTGCCAGCAGCCCACAGAGCTCTGGAAACACCATATATTTT. Translated: CASSPQSSGNTIYF.